The clone carrying this T cell receptor beta chain has ten or more counts. TCRdb itself ran the 5' RACE reads through MiXCR, one entry per CDR3 protein. Of 150,000 to 200,000 distinct CDR3 sequences in the sample, around a third were seen once. This entry is derived from a study of CD8 T cells in ankylosing spondylitis. The trim removed 1 base at V and 6 bases at J, leaving 2 bases unmatched. Germline V CDR1 and CDR2: LNHDA, SQIVND (reference sequence). The CDR3 sequence is 14 residues long. V usage is TRBV19 and J usage is TRBJ1-5; 8 positions agree with TRBD1. The sample taken for sequencing was synovial fluid, either unsorted or a sorted T cell fraction (not recorded which). This TCR came from a male donor with ankylosing spondylitis. CDR3 loop: CASSIVQGAQPQHF. In DNA, the CDR3 is TGTGCCAGTAGTATAGTTCAGGGGGCTCAGCCCCAGCATTTT.